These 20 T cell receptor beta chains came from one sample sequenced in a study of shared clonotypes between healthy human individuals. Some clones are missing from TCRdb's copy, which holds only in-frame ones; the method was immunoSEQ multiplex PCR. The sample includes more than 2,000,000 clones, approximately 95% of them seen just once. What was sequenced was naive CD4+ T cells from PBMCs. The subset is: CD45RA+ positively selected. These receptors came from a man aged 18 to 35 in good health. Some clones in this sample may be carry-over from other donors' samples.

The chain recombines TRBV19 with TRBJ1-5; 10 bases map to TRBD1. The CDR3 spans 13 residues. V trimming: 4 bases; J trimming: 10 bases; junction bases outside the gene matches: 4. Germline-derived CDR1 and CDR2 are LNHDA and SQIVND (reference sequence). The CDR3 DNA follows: TGTGCCAGTAGTACCGGACAGGGGGATCCCCAGCATTTT. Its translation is CASSTGQGDPQHF.

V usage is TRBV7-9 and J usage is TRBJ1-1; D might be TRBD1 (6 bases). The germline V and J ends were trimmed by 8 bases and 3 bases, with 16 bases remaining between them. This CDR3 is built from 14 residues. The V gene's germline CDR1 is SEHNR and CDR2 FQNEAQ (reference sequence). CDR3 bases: TGTGCCAGCGCTAGGGGGGCACTCCACACTGAAGCTTTCTTT. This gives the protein CASARGALHTEAFF.

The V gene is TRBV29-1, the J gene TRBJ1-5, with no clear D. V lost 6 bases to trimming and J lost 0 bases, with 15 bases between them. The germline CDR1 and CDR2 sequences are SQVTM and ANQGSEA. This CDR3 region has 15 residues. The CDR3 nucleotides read TGCAGCGTCGGCTTGTCGGCGGATAGCAATCAGCCCCAGCATTTT. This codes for CSVGLSADSNQPQHF.

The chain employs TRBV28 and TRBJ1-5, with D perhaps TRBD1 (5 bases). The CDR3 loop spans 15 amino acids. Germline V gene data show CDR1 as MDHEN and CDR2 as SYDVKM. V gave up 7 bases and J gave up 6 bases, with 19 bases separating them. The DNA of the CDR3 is TGTGCCAGCAACCCGGGGGAGGCCCGTAGTCAGCCCCAGCATTTT. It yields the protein CASNPGEARSQPQHF.

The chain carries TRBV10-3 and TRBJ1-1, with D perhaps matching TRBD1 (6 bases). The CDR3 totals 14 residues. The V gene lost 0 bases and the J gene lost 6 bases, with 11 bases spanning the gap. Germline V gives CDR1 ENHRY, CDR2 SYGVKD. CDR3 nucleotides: TGTGCCATCAGTGAGTCCGGCAGGGGTTCTGAAGCTTTCTTT. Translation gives CAISESGRGSEAFF.

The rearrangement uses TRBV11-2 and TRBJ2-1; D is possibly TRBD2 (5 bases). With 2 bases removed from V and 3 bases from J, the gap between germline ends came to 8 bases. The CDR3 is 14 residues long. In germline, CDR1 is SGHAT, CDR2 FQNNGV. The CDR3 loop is CASSLTRDYNEQFF. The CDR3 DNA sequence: TGTGCCAGCAGCTTAACTAGAGACTACAATGAGCAGTTCTTC. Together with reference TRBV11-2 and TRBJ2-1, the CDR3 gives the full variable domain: EAGVAQSPRYKIIEKRQSVAFWCNPISGHATLYWYQQILGQGPKLLIQFQNNGVVDDSQLPKDRFSAERLKGVDSTLKIQPAKLEDSAVYLCASSLTRDYNEQFFGPGTRLTVL.

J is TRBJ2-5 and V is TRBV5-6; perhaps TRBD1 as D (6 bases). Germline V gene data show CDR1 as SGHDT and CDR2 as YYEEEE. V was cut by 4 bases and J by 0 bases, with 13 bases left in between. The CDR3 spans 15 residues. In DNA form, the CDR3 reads TGTGCCAGCAGCCCCCTTAGGGGGTACCAAGAGACCCAGTACTTC. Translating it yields CASSPLRGYQETQYF. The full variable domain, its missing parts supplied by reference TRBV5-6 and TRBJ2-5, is DAGVTQSPTHLIKTRGQQVTLRCSPKSGHDTVSWYQQALGQGPQFIFQYYEEEERQRGNFPDRFSGHQFPNYSSELNVNALLLGDSALYLCASSPLRGYQETQYFGPGTRLLVL.

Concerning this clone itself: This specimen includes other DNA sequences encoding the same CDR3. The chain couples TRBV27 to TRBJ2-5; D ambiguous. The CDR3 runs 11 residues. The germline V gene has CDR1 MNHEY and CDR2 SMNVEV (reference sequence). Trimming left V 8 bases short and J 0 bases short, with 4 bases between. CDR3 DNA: TGTGCCAGCCGCAACCAAGAGACCCAGTACTTC. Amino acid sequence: CASRNQETQYF.

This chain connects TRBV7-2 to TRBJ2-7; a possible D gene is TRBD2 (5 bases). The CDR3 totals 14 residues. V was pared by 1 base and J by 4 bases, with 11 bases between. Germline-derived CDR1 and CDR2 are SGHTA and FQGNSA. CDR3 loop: CASSLGGSVYEQYF. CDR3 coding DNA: TGTGCCAGCAGCTTAGGTGGGAGTGTGTACGAGCAGTACTTC.

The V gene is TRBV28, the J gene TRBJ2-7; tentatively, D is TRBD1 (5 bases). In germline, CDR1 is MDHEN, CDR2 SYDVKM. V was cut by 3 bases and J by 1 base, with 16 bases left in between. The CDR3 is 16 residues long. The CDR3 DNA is TGTGCCAGCAGTTTGGTTGGGGCGGACAAGTCCTACGAGCAGTACTTC. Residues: CASSLVGADKSYEQYF.

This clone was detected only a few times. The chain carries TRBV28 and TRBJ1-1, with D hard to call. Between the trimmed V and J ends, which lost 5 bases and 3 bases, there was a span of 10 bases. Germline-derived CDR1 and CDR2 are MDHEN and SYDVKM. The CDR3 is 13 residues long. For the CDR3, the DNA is TGTGCCAGCAGTCCCGTCGCTTACACTGAAGCTTTCTTT. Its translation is CASSPVAYTEAFF.

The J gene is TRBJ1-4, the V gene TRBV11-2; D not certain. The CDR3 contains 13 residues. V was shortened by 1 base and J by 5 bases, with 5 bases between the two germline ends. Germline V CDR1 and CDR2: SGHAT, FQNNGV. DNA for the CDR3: TGTGCCAGCAGCTTAGGGCAGAATGAAAAACTGTTTTTT. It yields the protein CASSLGQNEKLFF. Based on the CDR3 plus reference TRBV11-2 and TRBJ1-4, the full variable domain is EAGVAQSPRYKIIEKRQSVAFWCNPISGHATLYWYQQILGQGPKLLIQFQNNGVVDDSQLPKDRFSAERLKGVDSTLKIQPAKLEDSAVYLCASSLGQNEKLFFGSGTQLSVL.

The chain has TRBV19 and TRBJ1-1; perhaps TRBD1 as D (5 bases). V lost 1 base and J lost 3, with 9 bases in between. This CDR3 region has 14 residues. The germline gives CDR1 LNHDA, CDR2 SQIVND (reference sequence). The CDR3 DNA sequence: TGTGCCAGTAGTATAGCCCGGGGGGACACTGAAGCTTTCTTT. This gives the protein CASSIARGDTEAFF.

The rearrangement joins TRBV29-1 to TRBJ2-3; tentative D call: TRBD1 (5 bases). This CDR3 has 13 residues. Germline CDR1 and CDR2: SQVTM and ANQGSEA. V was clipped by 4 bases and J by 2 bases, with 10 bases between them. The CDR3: CSVVPGNTDTQYF. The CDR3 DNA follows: TGCAGCGTTGTTCCAGGGAACACAGATACGCAGTATTTT.

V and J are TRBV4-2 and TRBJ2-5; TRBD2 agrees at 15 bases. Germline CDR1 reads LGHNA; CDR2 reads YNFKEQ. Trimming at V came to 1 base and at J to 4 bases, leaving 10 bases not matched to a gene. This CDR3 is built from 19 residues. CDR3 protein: CASSQAPGLAGGNRETQYF. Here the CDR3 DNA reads TGTGCCAGCAGCCAAGCCCCGGGACTAGCGGGAGGTAATAGAGAGACCCAGTACTTC.

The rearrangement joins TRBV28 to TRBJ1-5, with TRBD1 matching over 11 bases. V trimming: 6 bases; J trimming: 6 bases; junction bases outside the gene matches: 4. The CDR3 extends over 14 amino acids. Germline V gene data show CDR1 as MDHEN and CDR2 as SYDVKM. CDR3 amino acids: CASRDRGLVQPQHF. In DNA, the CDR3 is TGTGCCAGCAGGGACAGGGGGCTTGTTCAGCCCCAGCATTTT. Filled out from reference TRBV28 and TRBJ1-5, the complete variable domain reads DVKVTQSSRYLVKRTGEKVFLECVQDMDHENMFWYRQDPGLGLRLIYFSYDVKMKEKGDIPEGYSVSREKKERFSLILESASTNQTSMYLCASRDRGLVQPQHFGDGTRLSIL.

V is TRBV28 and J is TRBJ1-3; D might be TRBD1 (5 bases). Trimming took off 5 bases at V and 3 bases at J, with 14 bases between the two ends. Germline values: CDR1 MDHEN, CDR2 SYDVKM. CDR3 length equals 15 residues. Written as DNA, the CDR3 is TGTGCCAGCAGTGCGGGGCCGGGGGTTGGAAACACCATATATTTT. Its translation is CASSAGPGVGNTIYF.

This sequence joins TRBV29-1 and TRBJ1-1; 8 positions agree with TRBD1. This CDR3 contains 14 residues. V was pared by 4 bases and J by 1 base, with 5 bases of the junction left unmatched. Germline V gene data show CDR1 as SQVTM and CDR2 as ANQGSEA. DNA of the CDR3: TGCAGCGTTGGGGGGGACAGGACGAACACTGAAGCTTTCTTT. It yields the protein CSVGGDRTNTEAFF.

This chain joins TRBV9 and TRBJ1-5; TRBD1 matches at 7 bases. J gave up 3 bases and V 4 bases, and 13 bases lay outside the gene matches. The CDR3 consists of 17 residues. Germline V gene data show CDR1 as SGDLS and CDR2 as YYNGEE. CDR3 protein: CASSPAPGGRLNQPQHF. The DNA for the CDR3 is TGTGCCAGCAGCCCCGCCCCAGGGGGACGGCTCAATCAGCCCCAGCATTTT.

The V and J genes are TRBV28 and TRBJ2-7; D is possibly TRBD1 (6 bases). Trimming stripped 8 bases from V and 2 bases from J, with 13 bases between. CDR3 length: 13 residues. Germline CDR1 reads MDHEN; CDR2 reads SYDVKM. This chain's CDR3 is CASDTRQAYEQYF. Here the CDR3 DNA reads TGTGCCAGCGATACCCGACAGGCCTACGAGCAGTACTTC.